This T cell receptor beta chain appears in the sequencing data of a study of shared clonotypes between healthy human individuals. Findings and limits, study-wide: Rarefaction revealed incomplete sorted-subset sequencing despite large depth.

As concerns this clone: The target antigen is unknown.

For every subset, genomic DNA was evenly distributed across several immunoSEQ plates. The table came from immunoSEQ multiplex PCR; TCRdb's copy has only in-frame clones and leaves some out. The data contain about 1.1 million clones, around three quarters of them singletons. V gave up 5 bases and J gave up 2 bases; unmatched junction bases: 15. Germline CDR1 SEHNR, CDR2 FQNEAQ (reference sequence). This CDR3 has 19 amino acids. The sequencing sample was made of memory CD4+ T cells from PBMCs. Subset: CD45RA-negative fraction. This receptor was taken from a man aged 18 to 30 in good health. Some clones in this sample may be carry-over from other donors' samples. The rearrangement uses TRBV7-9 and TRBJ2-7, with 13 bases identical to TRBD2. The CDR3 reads CASSPPPRTSGGSTYEQYF. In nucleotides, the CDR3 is TGTGCCAGCAGCCCACCGCCCCGGACTAGCGGGGGATCGACCTACGAGCAGTACTTC.